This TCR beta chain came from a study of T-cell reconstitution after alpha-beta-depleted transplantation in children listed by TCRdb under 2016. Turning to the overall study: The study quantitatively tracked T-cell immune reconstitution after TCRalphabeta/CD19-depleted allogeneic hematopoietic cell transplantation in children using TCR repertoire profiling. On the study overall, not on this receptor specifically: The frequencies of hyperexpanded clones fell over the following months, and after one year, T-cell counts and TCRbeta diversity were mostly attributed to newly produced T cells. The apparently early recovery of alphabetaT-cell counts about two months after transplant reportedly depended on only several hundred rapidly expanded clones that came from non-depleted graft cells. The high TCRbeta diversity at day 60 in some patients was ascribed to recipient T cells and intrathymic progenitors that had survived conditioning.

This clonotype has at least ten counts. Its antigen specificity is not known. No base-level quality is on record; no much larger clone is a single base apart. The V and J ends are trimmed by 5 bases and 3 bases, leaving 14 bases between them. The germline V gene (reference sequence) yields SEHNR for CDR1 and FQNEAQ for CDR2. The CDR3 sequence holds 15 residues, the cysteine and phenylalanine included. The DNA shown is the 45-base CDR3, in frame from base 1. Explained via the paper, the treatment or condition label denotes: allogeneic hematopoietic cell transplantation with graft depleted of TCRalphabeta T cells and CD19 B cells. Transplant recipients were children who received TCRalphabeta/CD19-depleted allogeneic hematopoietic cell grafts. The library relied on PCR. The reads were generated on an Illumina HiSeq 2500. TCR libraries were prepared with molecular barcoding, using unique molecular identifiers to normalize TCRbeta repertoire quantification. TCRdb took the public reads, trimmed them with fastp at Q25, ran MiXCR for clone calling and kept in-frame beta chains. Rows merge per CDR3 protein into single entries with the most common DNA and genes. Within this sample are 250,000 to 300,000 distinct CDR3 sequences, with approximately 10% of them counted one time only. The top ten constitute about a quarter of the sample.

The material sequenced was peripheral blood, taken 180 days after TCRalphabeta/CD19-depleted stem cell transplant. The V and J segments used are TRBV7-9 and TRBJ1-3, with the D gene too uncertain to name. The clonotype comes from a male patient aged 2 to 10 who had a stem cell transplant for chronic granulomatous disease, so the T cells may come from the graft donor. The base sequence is TGTGCCAGCAGCCCCTTAGAGGACGTTGGAAACACCATATATTTT. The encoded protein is CASSPLEDVGNTIYF.